A single sample is the source of the 11 T cell receptor beta chains below, sequenced in a study of T cell responses to AZD1222 COVID-19 vaccine. TCRdb's table, derived via immunoSEQ multiplex PCR, lists solely in-frame clones and lacks some. The sample records more than 110,000 clones, about 92% being singletons. The specimen was peripheral blood, collected 28 days after the second AZD1222 dose. The receptors shown here come from an adult who received the AZD1222 COVID-19 vaccine.

The chain is built from TRBV21-1 and TRBJ1-2; TRBD1 is the table's D call, not checked against the DNA. TRBV21-1 is deemed a pseudogene. The CDR3 contains 19 residues. The CDR3 is CASSKKVTGTGSPYYGYTF. The CDR3 region has the DNA TGTGCCAGCAGCAAAAAAGTAACCGGGACAGGATCCCCGTACTATGGCTACACCTTC.

The chain has TRBV7-8 and TRBJ1-5; tentatively, D is TRBD1 (6 bases). The V gene's germline CDR1 is SGHVS and CDR2 FQNEAQ. Trimming took off 5 bases at V and 6 bases at J, with 11 bases between the two ends. CDR3 size: 13 residues. CDR3: CASSKTGIQPQHF. As DNA, the CDR3 is TGTGCCAGCAGCAAGACAGGTATTCAGCCCCAGCATTTT.

This chain uses TRBV4-1 with TRBJ1-1; a weak D match, TRBD1 (5 bases). CDR3 length: 16 residues. Germline loops: CDR1 MGHRA, CDR2 YSYEKL. Trimming stripped 2 bases from V and 4 bases from J, with 17 bases between. The DNA for the CDR3 is TGCGCCAGCAGCCAAAACCAGGGACGGGGGGGCACTGAAGCTTTCTTT. Translating it yields CASSQNQGRGGTEAFF.

Regarding this clone: An end of the junction does not agree with germline; a read error may underlie this. This chain connects TRBV28 to TRBJ1-2; the D gene is possibly TRBD1 (6 bases). CDR3 size: 12 residues. In germline, CDR1 is MDHEN, CDR2 SYDVKM. CDR3 loop: CASTLQGSGYTF. CDR3 nucleotide sequence: TGTGCCAGCACTTTACAGGGTAGCGGCTACACCTTC.

The CDR3 DNA sequence: TGTGCAAGTCGCGCCCCGGGACTTAGGAGCTCTGGAAACACCATATATTTT. It specifies CASRAPGLRSSGNTIYF. The chain joins TRBV12-2 to TRBJ1-3. TRBV12-2 is a pseudogene segment. The CDR3 contains 17 residues.

The chain combines TRBV6-2 or TRBV6-3 with TRBJ2-1, with 7 bases identical to TRBD2. Germline CDR1 is MNHEY and CDR2 is SVGEGT. This CDR3 is 17 amino acids long. V was pared by 4 bases and J by 0 bases, with 9 bases of the junction left unmatched. The CDR3: CASSLRDYRSSYNEQFF. CDR3 nucleotides: TGTGCCAGCAGTTTGAGGGACTACCGTAGCTCCTACAATGAGCAGTTCTTC.

This chain uses TRBV5-1 with TRBJ2-3; TRBD2 aligns across 10 bases. CDR3 length equals 16 residues. Germline assignment: CDR1 SGHRS and CDR2 YFSETQ. After removal of 4 bases from V and 3 bases from J, the junction contained 8 bases not matched to a gene. As DNA, the CDR3 is TGCGCCAGCAGCCTCGGTGTAGCGGGAGGAACAGATACGCAGTATTTT. Amino acids: CASSLGVAGGTDTQYF.

The gene calls are TRBV19 and TRBJ1-1; D unresolved. Germline V gene data show CDR1 as LNHDA and CDR2 as SQIVND (reference sequence). The length of the CDR3 is 12 residues. Trimming took off 7 bases at V and 1 base at J, with 7 bases between the two ends. The CDR3 region is CASNPGNTEAFF. The CDR3 DNA follows: TGTGCCAGTAACCCCGGGAACACTGAAGCTTTCTTT.

The count of this clone is one. The chain carries TRBV28 and TRBJ2-1; tentatively, D is TRBD2 (6 bases). Trimming cost V 2 bases and J 4 bases, with 12 bases left between them. Germline-derived CDR1 and CDR2 are MDHEN and SYDVKM. This CDR3 contains 15 residues. The CDR3 nucleotides read TGTGCCAGCAGTTTAGCGGGGACTCCTTACAATGAGCAGTTCTTC. Translating it yields CASSLAGTPYNEQFF.

The chain recombines TRBV19 with TRBJ2-7; a possible D gene is TRBD2 (5 bases). Germline V gene data show CDR1 as LNHDA and CDR2 as SQIVND (reference sequence). This CDR3 has 15 amino acids. The germline V and J ends were trimmed by 1 base and 4 bases, with 14 bases remaining between them. The CDR3, as DNA: TGTGCCAGTAGTATAGCCGGAGACTATCTTTACGAGCAGTACTTC. Amino acid sequence: CASSIAGDYLYEQYF.

V and J are TRBV14 and TRBJ2-4; 10 nucleotides line up with TRBD2. CDR1 and CDR2 (germline): SGHDN, FVKESK. CDR3 length: 18 residues. With V trimmed by 0 bases and J by 3 bases, 8 bases remained unmatched. The CDR3 DNA follows: TGTGCCAGCAGCCAAGAAGGGCTAGCGGGAGAGGGCAAAAACATTCAGTACTTC. The encoded protein is CASSQEGLAGEGKNIQYF.